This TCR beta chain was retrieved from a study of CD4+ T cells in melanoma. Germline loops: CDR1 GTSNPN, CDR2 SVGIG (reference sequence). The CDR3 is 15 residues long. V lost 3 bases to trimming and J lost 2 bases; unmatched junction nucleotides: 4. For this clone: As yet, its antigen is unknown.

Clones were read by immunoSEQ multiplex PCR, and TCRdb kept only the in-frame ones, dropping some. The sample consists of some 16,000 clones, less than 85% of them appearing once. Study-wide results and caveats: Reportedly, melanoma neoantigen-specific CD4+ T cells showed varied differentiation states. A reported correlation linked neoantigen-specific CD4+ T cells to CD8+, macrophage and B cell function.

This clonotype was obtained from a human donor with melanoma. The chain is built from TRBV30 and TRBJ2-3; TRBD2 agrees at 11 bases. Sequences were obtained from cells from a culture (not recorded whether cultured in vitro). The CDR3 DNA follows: TGTGCCTGGAGGGCTAGCGGGGGGTACACAGATACGCAGTATTTT. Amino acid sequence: CAWRASGGYTDTQYF. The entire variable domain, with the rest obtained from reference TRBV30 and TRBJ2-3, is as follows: SQTIHQWPATLVQPVGSPLSLECTVEGTSNPNLYWYRQAAGRGLQLLFYSVGIGQISSEVPQNLSASRPQDRQFILSSKKLLLSDSGFYLCAWRASGGYTDTQYFGPGTRLTVL.